A selection of T cell receptor beta chains follows, all from one sample in a study of blood T cell repertoires in COVID-19. Some clones are missing from TCRdb's copy, which holds only in-frame ones; the method was immunoSEQ multiplex PCR. The table records 150,000 or so clones, more than 75% of them present only once. The sequenced sample consisted of PBMCs or T cells enriched from blood (not recorded which). The receptor set was obtained from a human donor with acute COVID-19. The donor label of this sample is uncertain. Both conserved end residues are part of each CDR3. Each record gives: J gene, clone size, D gene, V gene, CDR3 protein, CDR3 DNA. The D gene is left open where the match is weak. Size tells how often a clone was seen (once, few, many) or the class of an expanded clone, and some rows leave it out.

j_call: TRBJ1-1
clone_size: -
d_call: -
v_call: TRBV30
cdr3_aa: CAWSANRETEAFF
cdr3_nt: TGTGCCTGGAGTGCCAACAGGGAAACTGAAGCTTTCTTT

j_call: TRBJ2-3
clone_size: -
d_call: TRBD1
v_call: TRBV9
cdr3_aa: CASSAGTGGNTDTQYF
cdr3_nt: TGTGCCAGCAGCGCGGGGACAGGGGGGAACACAGATACGCAGTATTTT

j_call: TRBJ2-7
clone_size: few
d_call: -
v_call: TRBV5-1
cdr3_aa: CASSLDPGSSYEQYF
cdr3_nt: TGCGCCAGCAGCTTGGATCCAGGATCATCCTACGAGCAGTACTTC

j_call: TRBJ1-2
clone_size: few
d_call: -
v_call: TRBV4-1
cdr3_aa: CASSQPGGGYTF
cdr3_nt: TGCGCCAGCAGCCAACCTGGAGGCGGCTACACCTTC

j_call: TRBJ2-3
clone_size: -
d_call: -
v_call: TRBV7-2
cdr3_aa: CASSPTSRTDTQYF
cdr3_nt: TGTGCCAGCAGCCCCACTAGCCGCACAGATACGCAGTATTTT

j_call: TRBJ1-1
clone_size: -
d_call: -
v_call: TRBV25-1
cdr3_aa: CASSGQTSTRAFF
cdr3_nt: TGTGCCAGCAGTGGACAGACAAGCACCCGAGCTTTCTTT

j_call: TRBJ2-6
clone_size: few
d_call: -
v_call: TRBV5-1
cdr3_aa: CASSLGGTGPGANVLTF
cdr3_nt: TGCGCCAGCAGCTTGGGGGGTACAGGGCCCGGGGCCAACGTCCTGACTTTC

j_call: TRBJ2-1
clone_size: -
d_call: -
v_call: TRBV7-9
cdr3_aa: CASSLPLNEQFF
cdr3_nt: TGTGCCAGCAGCCTCCCCCTCAATGAGCAGTTCTTC

j_call: TRBJ1-5
clone_size: -
d_call: -
v_call: TRBV7-8
cdr3_aa: CASSLDGGNSNQPQHF
cdr3_nt: TGTGCCAGCAGCTTAGACGGCGGAAATAGCAATCAGCCCCAGCATTTT

j_call: TRBJ2-7
clone_size: once
d_call: -
v_call: TRBV2
cdr3_aa: CASSDTLPYEQYF
cdr3_nt: TGTGCCAGCAGTGATACCCTACCCTACGAGCAGTACTTC

j_call: TRBJ1-1
clone_size: -
d_call: -
v_call: TRBV30
cdr3_aa: CAWNVRENTEAFF
cdr3_nt: TGTGCCTGGAACGTCAGGGAGAACACTGAAGCTTTCTTT

j_call: TRBJ2-3
clone_size: -
d_call: TRBD2
v_call: TRBV12-5
cdr3_aa: CASSSGGADTQYF
cdr3_nt: TGTGCTAGTTCTAGCGGGGGGGCAGATACGCAGTATTTT

j_call: TRBJ1-2
clone_size: -
d_call: -
v_call: TRBV20-1
cdr3_aa: CSAKGVYGYTF
cdr3_nt: TGCAGTGCTAAAGGGGTCTATGGCTACACCTTC

j_call: TRBJ2-4
clone_size: -
d_call: TRBD2
v_call: TRBV6-2/TRBV6-3
cdr3_aa: CASSPYGTSGYIQYF
cdr3_nt: TGTGCCAGCAGCCCCTACGGGACTAGCGGGTACATTCAGTACTTC

j_call: TRBJ1-1
clone_size: -
d_call: -
v_call: TRBV30
cdr3_aa: CAWSAGWTEAFF
cdr3_nt: TGTGCCTGGAGTGCAGGGTGGACTGAAGCTTTCTTT

j_call: TRBJ1-5
clone_size: -
d_call: -
v_call: TRBV5-1
cdr3_aa: CASSFGDSQPQHF
cdr3_nt: TGCGCCAGCAGCTTTGGGGACTCTCAGCCCCAGCATTTT

j_call: TRBJ2-2
clone_size: -
d_call: -
v_call: TRBV27
cdr3_aa: CASSLTGYTGELFF
cdr3_nt: TGTGCCAGCAGTTTAACAGGGTACACCGGGGAGCTGTTTTTT

j_call: TRBJ1-5
clone_size: -
d_call: TRBD1
v_call: TRBV19
cdr3_aa: CASKWDSSNQPQHF
cdr3_nt: TGTGCCAGTAAATGGGACAGCAGCAATCAGCCCCAGCATTTT

j_call: TRBJ1-1
clone_size: -
d_call: -
v_call: TRBV28
cdr3_aa: CASSLLGGTEAFF
cdr3_nt: TGTGCCAGCAGTTTATTAGGAGGGACTGAAGCTTTCTTT

j_call: TRBJ2-5
clone_size: once
d_call: -
v_call: TRBV4-2
cdr3_aa: CASSHQLQEGETQYF
cdr3_nt: TGTGCCAGCAGCCACCAACTCCAGGAGGGGGAGACCCAGTACTTC

j_call: TRBJ2-1
clone_size: -
d_call: TRBD2
v_call: TRBV4-1
cdr3_aa: CASSPLILAGGPMNEQFF
cdr3_nt: TGCGCCAGCAGCCCGCTGATACTAGCGGGGGGGCCGATGAATGAGCAGTTCTTC

j_call: TRBJ2-3
clone_size: -
d_call: TRBD2
v_call: TRBV30
cdr3_aa: CAWSVGGKDTQYF
cdr3_nt: TGTGCCTGGAGTGTGGGGGGGAAGGATACGCAGTATTTT

j_call: TRBJ1-3
clone_size: -
d_call: -
v_call: TRBV2
cdr3_aa: CASSLFEGTGNTIYF
cdr3_nt: TGTGCCAGCAGCCTCTTTGAGGGCACGGGAAACACCATATATTTT

j_call: TRBJ1-1
clone_size: -
d_call: -
v_call: TRBV6-1
cdr3_aa: CASSDALGEVNEAFF
cdr3_nt: TGTGCCAGCAGTGATGCATTGGGGGAGGTTAATGAAGCTTTCTTT

j_call: TRBJ2-3
clone_size: -
d_call: TRBD1
v_call: TRBV5-1
cdr3_aa: CASSLSPGQGGPDTQYF
cdr3_nt: TGCGCCAGCAGCTTAAGTCCCGGACAGGGAGGCCCAGATACGCAGTATTTT

j_call: TRBJ1-2
clone_size: -
d_call: TRBD1
v_call: TRBV9
cdr3_aa: CASSLTGTANYGYTF
cdr3_nt: TGTGCCAGCAGCCTAACCGGGACAGCTAACTATGGCTACACCTTC

j_call: TRBJ1-3
clone_size: -
d_call: -
v_call: TRBV7-2
cdr3_aa: CASSRIVGGQRDTIYF
cdr3_nt: TGTGCCAGCAGCCGCATCGTGGGGGGGCAAAGGGACACCATATATTTT

j_call: TRBJ2-7
clone_size: -
d_call: -
v_call: TRBV3-1/TRBV3-2
cdr3_aa: CASSYLGRAYEQYF
cdr3_nt: TGTGCCAGCAGCTACCTCGGGAGAGCCTACGAGCAGTACTTC

j_call: TRBJ1-2
clone_size: -
d_call: -
v_call: TRBV5-1
cdr3_aa: CASSLQSGTPNGYTF
cdr3_nt: TGCGCCAGCAGCCTCCAGTCCGGGACACCGAATGGCTACACCTTC

j_call: TRBJ1-5
clone_size: -
d_call: TRBD1
v_call: TRBV19
cdr3_aa: CASSIAGQGPNQPQHF
cdr3_nt: TGTGCCAGTAGTATCGCGGGACAGGGGCCCAATCAGCCCCAGCATTTT

j_call: TRBJ1-2
clone_size: -
d_call: TRBD1
v_call: TRBV4-1
cdr3_aa: CASSVRDRDYGYTF
cdr3_nt: TGCGCCAGCAGCGTCCGGGACAGGGACTATGGCTACACCTTC

j_call: TRBJ2-3
clone_size: once
d_call: TRBD1
v_call: TRBV3-1/TRBV3-2
cdr3_aa: CASSLNRQGTDTQYF
cdr3_nt: TGTGCCAGCAGCCTCAATCGACAGGGGACAGATACGCAGTATTTT

j_call: TRBJ1-1
clone_size: -
d_call: -
v_call: TRBV20-1
cdr3_aa: CSASTVNTEAFF
cdr3_nt: TGCAGTGCTAGTACTGTTAACACTGAAGCTTTCTTT

j_call: TRBJ1-1
clone_size: -
d_call: -
v_call: TRBV19
cdr3_aa: CASNAGTEAFF
cdr3_nt: TGTGCCAGCAATGCGGGAACTGAAGCTTTCTTT

j_call: TRBJ1-2
clone_size: few
d_call: TRBD1
v_call: TRBV4-3
cdr3_aa: CASSQDGTDLSGYTF
cdr3_nt: TGCGCCAGCAGCCAAGATGGGACAGACCTTTCGGGCTACACCTTC

j_call: TRBJ1-2
clone_size: -
d_call: TRBD1
v_call: TRBV30
cdr3_aa: CAWSPGTARNGYTF
cdr3_nt: TGTGCCTGGAGTCCTGGGACAGCCCGAAATGGCTACACCTTC

j_call: TRBJ2-4
clone_size: -
d_call: TRBD2
v_call: TRBV9
cdr3_aa: CASSEGTSGGNIQYF
cdr3_nt: TGTGCCAGCAGCGAGGGGACTAGCGGGGGAAACATTCAGTACTTC

j_call: TRBJ1-5
clone_size: -
d_call: -
v_call: TRBV9
cdr3_aa: CASSLGQLNQPQHF
cdr3_nt: TGTGCCAGCAGCCTTGGACAGCTCAATCAGCCCCAGCATTTT

j_call: TRBJ2-3
clone_size: -
d_call: TRBD2
v_call: TRBV5-4
cdr3_aa: CASSSGLAGGADTQYF
cdr3_nt: TGTGCCAGCAGCTCGGGACTAGCGGGGGGAGCAGATACGCAGTATTTT

j_call: TRBJ1-1
clone_size: few
d_call: TRBD1
v_call: TRBV12-3/TRBV12-4
cdr3_aa: CASSPDRVEAFF
cdr3_nt: TGTGCCAGCAGTCCCGACAGGGTTGAAGCTTTCTTT

j_call: TRBJ2-5
clone_size: -
d_call: TRBD2
v_call: TRBV29-1
cdr3_aa: CSVGLAGGQETQYF
cdr3_nt: TGCAGCGTTGGACTAGCGGGGGGACAGGAGACCCAGTACTTC

j_call: TRBJ2-2
clone_size: -
d_call: -
v_call: TRBV7-9
cdr3_aa: CASSLQDRDTGELFF
cdr3_nt: TGTGCCAGCAGCCTCCAGGACAGAGACACCGGGGAGCTGTTTTTT

j_call: TRBJ2-7
clone_size: -
d_call: TRBD2
v_call: TRBV7-2
cdr3_aa: CASSFRLAGAYEQYF
cdr3_nt: TGTGCCAGCAGCTTCCGACTAGCGGGCGCCTACGAGCAGTACTTC

j_call: TRBJ2-2
clone_size: -
d_call: TRBD1
v_call: TRBV5-6
cdr3_aa: CASSLAGTGNTGELFF
cdr3_nt: TGTGCCAGCAGCTTGGCCGGGACAGGGAACACCGGGGAGCTGTTTTTT

j_call: TRBJ1-2
clone_size: once
d_call: -
v_call: TRBV4-3
cdr3_aa: CASSQEAAGGRGSHSYTF
cdr3_nt: TGCGCCAGCAGCCAAGAAGCGGCCGGGGGACGGGGTAGTCATAGCTACACCTTC

j_call: TRBJ1-2
clone_size: -
d_call: TRBD1
v_call: TRBV6-5
cdr3_aa: CASRIPGTANYGYTF
cdr3_nt: TGTGCCAGCCGAATACCCGGGACAGCTAACTATGGCTACACCTTC

j_call: TRBJ2-2
clone_size: -
d_call: TRBD1
v_call: TRBV25-1
cdr3_aa: CAGSDRGTGELFF
cdr3_nt: TGTGCCGGCTCAGACAGGGGCACCGGGGAGCTGTTTTTT

j_call: TRBJ2-3
clone_size: once
d_call: TRBD1
v_call: TRBV5-1
cdr3_aa: CASSLRTGGMSDTQYF
cdr3_nt: TGCGCCAGCAGCCTCAGGACAGGGGGAATGTCAGATACGCAGTATTTT

j_call: TRBJ1-1
clone_size: -
d_call: -
v_call: TRBV19
cdr3_aa: CASSSTANTEAFF
cdr3_nt: TGTGCCAGTAGCTCGACAGCGAACACTGAAGCTTTCTTT

j_call: TRBJ1-4
clone_size: -
d_call: TRBD1
v_call: TRBV14
cdr3_aa: CASSHSRQGEGEKLFF
cdr3_nt: TGTGCCAGCAGCCATTCTCGACAGGGGGAAGGGGAAAAACTGTTTTTT